This T cell receptor beta chain was captured in a study of blood T cell repertoires in COVID-19. For the study at large: COVID-19 samples from acute and convalescent phases originated in the United States, Italy and Spain. Nucleic acid was either cDNA or gDNA, and it came from T cells, B-cell-depleted T cells, or PBMCs.

Looked up from germline, CDR1 is MNHNY and CDR2 is SVGAGI (reference sequence). This CDR3 comprises 15 residues. Trimming pared 5 bases from V and 4 bases from J, leaving 18 bases between. In the source study's methods: Cell counts per sample came from amplifying reference gene primers. Using immunoSEQ multiplex PCR, the repertoire was profiled, and TCRdb retains in-frame clones only, with some absent. Clone size and V and J calls were adopted from that table, with D and trimming inferred from the DNA. The sample lists about 180,000 clones; 86% were seen once. Sequencing was done on a sample of peripheral blood. This chain links TRBV6-6 with TRBJ2-7; possible D gene TRBD1, 6 bases. The TCR comes from a man between 65 and 85 years old with active or convalescent COVID-19. This CDR3 reads CASSPMGRGPYEQYF. The CDR3, as DNA: TGTGCCAGCAGTCCCATGGGCAGGGGTCCGTACGAGCAGTACTTC.